This is a list of T cell receptor beta chains from one sample in a study of shared clonotypes between healthy human individuals. The table came from immunoSEQ multiplex PCR; TCRdb's copy has only in-frame clones and leaves some out. The table has under 1,900,000 clones, 98% seen once. The source material was naive CD4+ T cells sorted from blood. These receptors originate from a young man in good health. Each CDR3 is given with its conserved first and last residue. The D gene is left open where the match is weak. Some rows have no size entry. The others give once, few or many, or a class for an expanded clone.

DNA: TGCAGCGTAGATAGCTCTGGGGCCAACGTCCTGACTTTC; CDR3: CSVDSSGANVLTF; size: once; length: 13; D: .; V: TRBV29-1; J: TRBJ2-6
DNA: TGCGCCAGCAGCCTAGGACTAGCTCGGACAGATACGCAGTATTTT; CDR3: CASSLGLARTDTQYF; size: .; length: 15; D: TRBD2; V: TRBV4-3; J: TRBJ2-3
DNA: TGTGCCAGTAGTTCCGGGACACCTAGGGTCAATGAGCAGTTCTTC; CDR3: CASSSGTPRVNEQFF; size: .; length: 15; D: .; V: TRBV19; J: TRBJ2-1
DNA: TGCGCCAGCAGCCAAGAAGGGACAGTTAGCACAGATACGCAGTATTTT; CDR3: CASSQEGTVSTDTQYF; size: .; length: 16; D: TRBD1; V: TRBV4-3; J: TRBJ2-3
DNA: TGTGCCAGCACACGGCAACGCTCCTACGAGCAGTACTTC; CDR3: CASTRQRSYEQYF; size: .; length: 13; D: .; V: TRBV6-5; J: TRBJ2-7
DNA: TGCGCCAGCAGCTTTATACAGAGCTCCTACAATGAGCAGTTCTTC; CDR3: CASSFIQSSYNEQFF; size: .; length: 15; D: .; V: TRBV5-1; J: TRBJ2-1
DNA: TGCAGCGTTGGGGACAGCAAAGCCTACGAGCAGTACTTC; CDR3: CSVGDSKAYEQYF; size: .; length: 13; D: TRBD1; V: TRBV29-1; J: TRBJ2-7
DNA: TGTGCCAGCAGTTACTCGAAGGAGACCCAGTACTTC; CDR3: CASSYSKETQYF; size: .; length: 12; D: .; V: TRBV6-5; J: TRBJ2-5
DNA: TGTGCCAGCTCACAAGACAGGGTGGTATACACTGAAGCTTTCTTT; CDR3: CASSQDRVVYTEAFF; size: .; length: 15; D: TRBD1; V: TRBV18; J: TRBJ1-1
DNA: TGCGCCAGCAGCTTATCCGGGACTAGCACCCTGTCTAGCACAGATACGCAGTATTTT; CDR3: CASSLSGTSTLSSTDTQYF; size: .; length: 19; D: TRBD2; V: TRBV4-1; J: TRBJ2-3
DNA: TGTGCCAGCACTACAGGGTCGACTAGGGAGACCCAGTACTTC; CDR3: CASTTGSTRETQYF; size: once; length: 14; D: .; V: TRBV18; J: TRBJ2-5
DNA: TGTGCCAGCAGCCTTGGGCGACCGGACCGGCAGTACTTC; CDR3: CASSLGRPDRQYF; size: .; length: 13; D: .; V: TRBV11-1; J: TRBJ2-7
DNA: TGTGCCAGCTCACCAGAGCGAGCGGGGGCCTCTGGGGCCAACGTCCTGACTTTC; CDR3: CASSPERAGASGANVLTF; size: .; length: 18; D: TRBD2; V: TRBV18; J: TRBJ2-6
DNA: TGCGCCAGCAGCCTACTGGCTGGGGCGAACACCGGGGAGCTGTTTTTT; CDR3: CASSLLAGANTGELFF; size: .; length: 16; D: .; V: TRBV4-1; J: TRBJ2-2
DNA: TGTGCCAGCAGCTCTCCGAGTAGCCTGGCGACCCAGTACTTC; CDR3: CASSSPSSLATQYF; size: .; length: 14; D: .; V: TRBV5-4; J: TRBJ2-5
DNA: TGTGCCAGCTCACCAGAACTAGCGGATGAGCAGTTCTTC; CDR3: CASSPELADEQFF; size: .; length: 13; D: TRBD2; V: TRBV18; J: TRBJ2-1
DNA: TGCGCCAGCAGCTTGGCAGGGGTTCCTGGTGGGGAGCTGTTTTTT; CDR3: CASSLAGVPGGELFF; size: .; length: 15; D: .; V: TRBV5-1; J: TRBJ2-2
DNA: TGTGCCAGCAGTGCCATCGGACTAGCGGGAGCCGGGGAGCTGTTTTTT; CDR3: CASSAIGLAGAGELFF; size: .; length: 16; D: TRBD2; V: TRBV6-1; J: TRBJ2-2
DNA: TGTGCCAGCAGCCCCGGGACAGGGTTTGGGGCTAGCGGGAGAACCGGGGAGCTGTTTTTT; CDR3: CASSPGTGFGASGRTGELFF; size: once; length: 20; D: .; V: TRBV7-3; J: TRBJ2-2
DNA: TGTGCCAGCCCTCAAACAGAAAAGACCTTC; CDR3: CASPQTEKTF; size: .; length: 10; D: .; V: TRBV19; J: TRBJ2-7
DNA: TGTGCCTGGAAGAACAGGGGATCCTACGAGCAGTACTTC; CDR3: CAWKNRGSYEQYF; size: .; length: 13; D: TRBD1; V: TRBV30; J: TRBJ2-7
DNA: TGTGCCTGGAGTGGGTACAGGGGTGGAAAGACCCAGTACTTC; CDR3: CAWSGYRGGKTQYF; size: .; length: 14; D: TRBD1; V: TRBV30; J: TRBJ2-5
DNA: TGTGCCACCAGCTCAGGGACAGCGGGAGGGCAGTTCTTC; CDR3: CATSSGTAGGQFF; size: .; length: 13; D: TRBD2; V: TRBV15; J: TRBJ2-1
DNA: TGTGCCAGCAAGGAGGTGGGGCAGATCACTGAAGCTTTCTTT; CDR3: CASKEVGQITEAFF; size: once; length: 14; D: .; V: TRBV6-5; J: TRBJ1-1
DNA: TGTGCCAGCAGCTTATTCGGCCCGGTAGCCACCGGGGAGCTGTTTTTT; CDR3: CASSLFGPVATGELFF; size: .; length: 16; D: .; V: TRBV7-2; J: TRBJ2-2
DNA: TGTGCCAGCAGTTCTACAGCTACCAACAATCAGCCCCAGCATTTT; CDR3: CASSSTATNNQPQHF; size: .; length: 15; D: .; V: TRBV27; J: TRBJ1-5
DNA: TGTGCCAGCCTAAGAAGCGGGAAGGGGACCTACGAGCAGTACTTC; CDR3: CASLRSGKGTYEQYF; size: .; length: 15; D: TRBD2; V: TRBV6-5; J: TRBJ2-7
DNA: TGCGCCAGCAGCTTGGAGGTAGCGGGCGCCCTCAAGCAGTACTTC; CDR3: CASSLEVAGALKQYF; size: .; length: 15; D: TRBD2; V: TRBV5-1; J: TRBJ2-7
DNA: TGTGCCATCAGTGTATCGACAGGGGAGGCCTACGAGCAGTACTTC; CDR3: CAISVSTGEAYEQYF; size: .; length: 15; D: TRBD1; V: TRBV10-3; J: TRBJ2-7
DNA: TGTGCCAGCAGCTTATATGCGGGGGTTGGTACCGGGGAGCTGTTTTTT; CDR3: CASSLYAGVGTGELFF; size: once; length: 16; D: TRBD2; V: TRBV7-9; J: TRBJ2-2
DNA: TGTGCCAGCAGGAGGGTATGGCGGGAGGGCAACACCGGGGAGCTGTTTTTT; CDR3: CASRRVWREGNTGELFF; size: .; length: 17; D: TRBD2; V: TRBV6-4; J: TRBJ2-2
DNA: TGTGCCAGCAGCACCCTCAGAAACAGGGGGCCGAATGAAAAACTGTTTTTT; CDR3: CASSTLRNRGPNEKLFF; size: .; length: 17; D: TRBD1; V: TRBV11-2; J: TRBJ1-4
DNA: TGTGCCAGCAGCTTTCAGGGGGATCGGTTCTACGAGCAGTACTTC; CDR3: CASSFQGDRFYEQYF; size: once; length: 15; D: TRBD1; V: TRBV7-9; J: TRBJ2-7
DNA: TGTGCCATCATTCGGGACGGCCAGAACACTGAAGCTTTCTTT; CDR3: CAIIRDGQNTEAFF; size: .; length: 14; D: .; V: TRBV10-3; J: TRBJ1-1
DNA: TGTGCCAGCTCACCACAACAGGGCGAGGACGAGCAGTACTTC; CDR3: CASSPQQGEDEQYF; size: .; length: 14; D: .; V: TRBV18; J: TRBJ2-7